The clone carrying this T cell receptor (beta chain) was recorded a few times. Its antigen is not known. The data were taken from a study of early T cells in non-severe SARS-CoV-2 infection. Study at large: Whole-blood bulk RNA, unsorted, was sequenced, and chains were unpaired. Study-level findings and limits: CD4 and private specificities were missed by VDJdb matching, which favored anti-spike CD8 responses.

Attached unique molecular identifiers marked individual cDNA molecules. One entry per CDR3 protein, called by TCRdb with MiXCR from the 5' RACE reads. The sample includes roughly 92,000 distinct CDR3 sequences, about an eighth of them seen just once. The clonotype comes from an adult who was a healthcare worker with PCR-confirmed SARS-CoV-2 infection or an uninfected control (not recorded which). The source was whole blood, collected at baseline.

CDR3 DNA: TGTGCCAGCAGTTCACGGGGCTCGGAGCCCGGGGAGCTGTTTTTT. It translates to CASSSRGSEPGELFF. The V gene is TRBV7-9, the J gene TRBJ2-2; D may correspond to TRBD1 or TRBD2 (5 bases each). The CDR3 extends over 15 amino acids. Germline V gene sequence: CDR1 SEHNR, CDR2 FQNEAQ (reference sequence). Trimming removed 6 bases from V and 6 bases from J, with 17 bases in between.